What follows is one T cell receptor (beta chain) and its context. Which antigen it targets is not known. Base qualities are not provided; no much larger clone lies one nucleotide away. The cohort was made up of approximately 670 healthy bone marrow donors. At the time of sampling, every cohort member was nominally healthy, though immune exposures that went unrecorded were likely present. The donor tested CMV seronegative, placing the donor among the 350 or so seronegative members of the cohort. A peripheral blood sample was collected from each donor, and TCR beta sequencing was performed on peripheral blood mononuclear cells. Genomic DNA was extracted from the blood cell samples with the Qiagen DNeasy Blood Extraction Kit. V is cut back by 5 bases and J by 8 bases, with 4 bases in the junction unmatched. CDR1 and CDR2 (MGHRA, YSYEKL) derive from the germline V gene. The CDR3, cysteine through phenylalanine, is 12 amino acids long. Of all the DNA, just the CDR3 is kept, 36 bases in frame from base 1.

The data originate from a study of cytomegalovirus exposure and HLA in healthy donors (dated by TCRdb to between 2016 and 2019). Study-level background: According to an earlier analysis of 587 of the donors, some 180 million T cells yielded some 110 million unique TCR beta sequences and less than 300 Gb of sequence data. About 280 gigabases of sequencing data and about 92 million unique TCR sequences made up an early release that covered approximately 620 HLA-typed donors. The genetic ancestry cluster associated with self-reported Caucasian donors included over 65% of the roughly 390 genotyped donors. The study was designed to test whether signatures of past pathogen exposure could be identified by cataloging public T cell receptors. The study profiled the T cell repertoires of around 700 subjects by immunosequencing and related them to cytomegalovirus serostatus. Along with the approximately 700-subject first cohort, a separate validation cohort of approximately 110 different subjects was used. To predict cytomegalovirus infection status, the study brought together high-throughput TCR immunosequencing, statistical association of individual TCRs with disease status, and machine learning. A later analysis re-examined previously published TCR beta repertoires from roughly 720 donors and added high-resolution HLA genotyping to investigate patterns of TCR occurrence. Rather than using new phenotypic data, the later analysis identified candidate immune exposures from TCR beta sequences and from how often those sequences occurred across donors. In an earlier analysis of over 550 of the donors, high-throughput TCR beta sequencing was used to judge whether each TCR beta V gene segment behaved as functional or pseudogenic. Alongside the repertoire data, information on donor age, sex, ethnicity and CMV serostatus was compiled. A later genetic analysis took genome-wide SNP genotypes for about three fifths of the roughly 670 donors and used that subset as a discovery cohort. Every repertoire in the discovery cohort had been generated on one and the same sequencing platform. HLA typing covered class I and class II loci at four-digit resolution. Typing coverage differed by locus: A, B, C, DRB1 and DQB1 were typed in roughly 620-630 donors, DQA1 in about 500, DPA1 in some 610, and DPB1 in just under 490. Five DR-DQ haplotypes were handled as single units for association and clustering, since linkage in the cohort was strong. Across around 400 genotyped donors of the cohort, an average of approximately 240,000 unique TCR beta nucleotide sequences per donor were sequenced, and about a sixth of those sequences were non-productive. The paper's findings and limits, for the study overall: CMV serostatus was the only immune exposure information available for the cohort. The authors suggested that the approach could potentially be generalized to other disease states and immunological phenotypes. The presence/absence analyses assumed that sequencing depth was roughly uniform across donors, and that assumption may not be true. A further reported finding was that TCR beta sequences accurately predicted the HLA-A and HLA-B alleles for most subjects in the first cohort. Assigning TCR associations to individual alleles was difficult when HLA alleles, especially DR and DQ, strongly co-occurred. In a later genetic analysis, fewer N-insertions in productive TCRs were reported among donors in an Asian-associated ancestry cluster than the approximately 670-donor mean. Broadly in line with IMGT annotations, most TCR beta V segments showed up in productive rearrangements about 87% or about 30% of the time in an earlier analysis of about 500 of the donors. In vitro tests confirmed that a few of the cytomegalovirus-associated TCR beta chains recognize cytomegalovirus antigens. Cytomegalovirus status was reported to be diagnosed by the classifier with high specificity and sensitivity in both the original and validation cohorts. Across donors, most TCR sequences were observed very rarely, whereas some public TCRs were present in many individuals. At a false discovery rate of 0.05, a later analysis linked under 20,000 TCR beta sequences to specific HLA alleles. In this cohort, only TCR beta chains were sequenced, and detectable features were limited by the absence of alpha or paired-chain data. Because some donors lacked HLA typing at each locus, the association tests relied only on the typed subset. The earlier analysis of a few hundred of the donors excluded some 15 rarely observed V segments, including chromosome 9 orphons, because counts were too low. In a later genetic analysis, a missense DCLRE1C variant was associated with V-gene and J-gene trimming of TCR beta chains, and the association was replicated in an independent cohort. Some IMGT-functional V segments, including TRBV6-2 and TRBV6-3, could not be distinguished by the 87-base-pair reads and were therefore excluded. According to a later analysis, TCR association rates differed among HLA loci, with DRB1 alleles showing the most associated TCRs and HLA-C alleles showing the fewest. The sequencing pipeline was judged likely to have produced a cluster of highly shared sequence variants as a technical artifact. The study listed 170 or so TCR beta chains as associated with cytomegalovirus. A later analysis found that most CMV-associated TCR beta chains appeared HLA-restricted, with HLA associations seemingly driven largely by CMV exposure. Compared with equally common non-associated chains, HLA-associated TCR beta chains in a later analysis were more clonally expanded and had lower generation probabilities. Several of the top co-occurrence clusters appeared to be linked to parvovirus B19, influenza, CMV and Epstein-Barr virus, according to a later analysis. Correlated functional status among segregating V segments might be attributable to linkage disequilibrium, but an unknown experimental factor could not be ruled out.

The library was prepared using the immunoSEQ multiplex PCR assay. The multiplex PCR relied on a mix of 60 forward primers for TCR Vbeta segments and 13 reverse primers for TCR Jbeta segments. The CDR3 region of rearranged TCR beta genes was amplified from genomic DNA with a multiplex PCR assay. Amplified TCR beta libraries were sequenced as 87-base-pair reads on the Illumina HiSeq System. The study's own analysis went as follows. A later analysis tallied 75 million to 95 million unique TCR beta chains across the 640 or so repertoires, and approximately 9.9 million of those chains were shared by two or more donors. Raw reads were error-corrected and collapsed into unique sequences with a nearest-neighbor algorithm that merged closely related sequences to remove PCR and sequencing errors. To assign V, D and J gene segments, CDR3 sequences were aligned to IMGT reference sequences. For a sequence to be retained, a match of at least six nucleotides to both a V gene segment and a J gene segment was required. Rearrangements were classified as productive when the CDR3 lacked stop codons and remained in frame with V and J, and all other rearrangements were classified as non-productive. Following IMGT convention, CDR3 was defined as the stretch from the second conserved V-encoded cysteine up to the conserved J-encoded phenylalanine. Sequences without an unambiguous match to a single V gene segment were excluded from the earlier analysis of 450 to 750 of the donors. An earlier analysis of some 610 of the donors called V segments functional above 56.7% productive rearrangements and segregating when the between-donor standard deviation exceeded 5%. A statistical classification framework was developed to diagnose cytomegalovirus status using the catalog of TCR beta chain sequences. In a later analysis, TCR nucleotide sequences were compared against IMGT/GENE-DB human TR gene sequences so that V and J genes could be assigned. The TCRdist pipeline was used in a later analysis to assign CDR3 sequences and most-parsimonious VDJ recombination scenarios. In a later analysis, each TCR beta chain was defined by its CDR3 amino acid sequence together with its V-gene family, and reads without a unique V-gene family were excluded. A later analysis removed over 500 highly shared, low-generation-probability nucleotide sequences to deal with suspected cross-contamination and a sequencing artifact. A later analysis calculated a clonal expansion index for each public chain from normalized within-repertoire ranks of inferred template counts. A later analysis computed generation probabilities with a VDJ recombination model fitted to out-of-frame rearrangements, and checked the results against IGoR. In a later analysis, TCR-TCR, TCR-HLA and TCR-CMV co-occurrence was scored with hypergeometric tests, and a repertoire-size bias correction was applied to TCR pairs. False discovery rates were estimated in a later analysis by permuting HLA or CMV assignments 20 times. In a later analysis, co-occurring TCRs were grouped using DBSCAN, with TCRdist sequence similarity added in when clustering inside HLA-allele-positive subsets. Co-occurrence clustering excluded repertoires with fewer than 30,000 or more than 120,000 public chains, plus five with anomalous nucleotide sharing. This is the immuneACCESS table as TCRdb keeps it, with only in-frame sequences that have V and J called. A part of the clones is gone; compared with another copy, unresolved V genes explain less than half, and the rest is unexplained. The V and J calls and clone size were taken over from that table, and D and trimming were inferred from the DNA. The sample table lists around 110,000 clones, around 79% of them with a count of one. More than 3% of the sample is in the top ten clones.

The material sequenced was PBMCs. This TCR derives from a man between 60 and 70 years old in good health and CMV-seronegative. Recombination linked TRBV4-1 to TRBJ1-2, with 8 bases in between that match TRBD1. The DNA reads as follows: TGCGCCAGCAGCGGGACAGGCGGCGGCTACACCTTC. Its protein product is CASSGTGGGYTF.